This T cell receptor beta chain was captured by sequencing in a study of shared clonotypes between healthy human individuals. Study results and limitations: The sole specimen, blood, was sampled, and tissue repertoires likely differ. Clonotypes not shared had lower generation probabilities than those common to all four donors.

This CDR3 spans 13 amino acids. Germline V lookup: CDR1 LNHNV, CDR2 YYDKDF (reference sequence). With 2 bases removed from V and 3 bases from J, the gap between germline ends came to 7 bases. HIV-negative, healthy adults without recent acute infections or vaccinations were the donors. Method: immunoSEQ multiplex PCR; TCRdb's copy keeps in-frame clones and lacks some. The sample holds about 770,000 clones, approximately 77% seen once. Turning to this clone: The antigen remains unidentified.

J is TRBJ1-1 and V is TRBV15; no clear D gene. This TCR was sampled from a woman aged 25 to 39 in good health. The specimen was memory CD4+ T cells sorted from blood. Stated subset: CD45RA-negative fraction. The chain's CDR3 is CATSRQLYTEAFF. CDR3 nucleotide sequence: TGTGCCACCAGCAGACAGCTGTACACTGAAGCTTTCTTT.